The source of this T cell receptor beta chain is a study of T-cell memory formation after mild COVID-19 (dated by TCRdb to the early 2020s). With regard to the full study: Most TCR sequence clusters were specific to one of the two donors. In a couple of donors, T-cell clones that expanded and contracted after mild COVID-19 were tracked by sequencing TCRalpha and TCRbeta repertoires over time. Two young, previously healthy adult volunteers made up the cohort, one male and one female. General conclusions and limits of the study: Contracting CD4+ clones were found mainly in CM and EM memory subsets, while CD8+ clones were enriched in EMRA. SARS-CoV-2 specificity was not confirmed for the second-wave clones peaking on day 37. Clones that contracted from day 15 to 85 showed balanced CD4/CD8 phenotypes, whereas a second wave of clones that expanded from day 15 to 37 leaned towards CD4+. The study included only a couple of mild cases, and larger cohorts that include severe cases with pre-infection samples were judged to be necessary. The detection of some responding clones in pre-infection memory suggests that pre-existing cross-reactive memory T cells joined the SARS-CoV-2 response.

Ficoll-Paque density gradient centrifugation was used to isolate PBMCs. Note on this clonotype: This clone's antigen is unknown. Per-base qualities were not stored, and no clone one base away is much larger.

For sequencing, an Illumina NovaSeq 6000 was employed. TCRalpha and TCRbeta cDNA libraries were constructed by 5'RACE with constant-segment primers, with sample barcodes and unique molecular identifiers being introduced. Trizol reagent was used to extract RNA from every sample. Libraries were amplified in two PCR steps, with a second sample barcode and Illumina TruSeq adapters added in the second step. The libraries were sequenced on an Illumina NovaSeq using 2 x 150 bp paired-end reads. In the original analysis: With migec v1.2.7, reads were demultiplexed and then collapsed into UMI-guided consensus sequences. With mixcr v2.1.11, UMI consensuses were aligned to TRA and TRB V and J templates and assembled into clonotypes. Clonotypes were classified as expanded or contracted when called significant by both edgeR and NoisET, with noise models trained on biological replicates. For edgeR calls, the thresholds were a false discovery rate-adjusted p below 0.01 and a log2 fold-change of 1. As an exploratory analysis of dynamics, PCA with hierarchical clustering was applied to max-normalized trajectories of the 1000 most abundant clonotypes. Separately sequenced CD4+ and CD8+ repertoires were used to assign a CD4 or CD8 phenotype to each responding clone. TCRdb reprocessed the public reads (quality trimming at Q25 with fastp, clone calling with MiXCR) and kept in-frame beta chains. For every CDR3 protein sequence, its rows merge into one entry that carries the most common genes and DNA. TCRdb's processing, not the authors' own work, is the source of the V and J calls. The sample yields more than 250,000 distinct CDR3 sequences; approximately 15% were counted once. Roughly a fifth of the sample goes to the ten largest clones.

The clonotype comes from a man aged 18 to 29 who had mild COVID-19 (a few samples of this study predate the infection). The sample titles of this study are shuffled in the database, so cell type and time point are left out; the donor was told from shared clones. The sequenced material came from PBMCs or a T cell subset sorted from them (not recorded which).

The sequenced DNA is TGTGCCACCAGTGACCCGAAGAGGGGGCACACCGGGGAGCTGTTTTTT. Its protein is CATSDPKRGHTGELFF. Recombination linked TRBV24-1 to TRBJ2-2, and 7 bases in between align with TRBD1. Here V drops 4 bases and J drops 3 bases, and the junction holds 7 bases not matched to any gene. Reading from cysteine to phenylalanine, the CDR3 counts 16 amino acids. The sequence is cut down to CDR3 DNA, 48 bases in frame from base 1. The germline V gene supplies CDR1 KGHDR and CDR2 SFDVKD.